Below, one T cell receptor beta chain is given with its context. The data were obtained in a study of technical replicates of blood from a handful of donors. The germline V and J ends were trimmed by 3 bases and 11 bases, with 12 bases remaining between them. Germline assignment: CDR1 SGDLS and CDR2 YYNGEE. The CDR3 has 13 residues. TCRdb's copy holds only in-frame clones and misses some; the assay was immunoSEQ multiplex PCR. The repertoire includes tens of thousands of clones, more than 75% of them detected once, and 4.5% to 6% sits in the top ten. Source material: PBMCs. The sequence was collected from a human donor in good health. Some clones in this sample may be carry-over from other donors' samples. The V and J genes are TRBV9 and TRBJ1-6; D uncertain. In nucleotides, the CDR3 is TGTGCCAGCAGCGCGGTCCCCCGCGCACCCCTCCACTTT. This sequence encodes CASSAVPRAPLHF.